This T cell receptor (beta chain) was retrieved from a study of T cells in Graves' hyperthyroidism and ophthalmopathy. The table lists this clonotype with many counts. Graves' hyperthyroidism was deemed stable absent ophthalmopathy progression within 18 months. The study based diagnoses on clinical symptoms, serum thyroxine and TRAb, thyroid ultrasound and orbital computed tomography. The TCR beta CDR3 regions underwent amplification using RNA transcripts as the source. The HTBI primer set served for first-round RT-PCR of the TCR CDR3. From the multiplex PCR reads, TCRdb called clonotypes with MiXCR, one entry per CDR3 protein. The sample shows approximately 400,000 distinct CDR3 sequences, about a sixth of them seen only once. The CDR3 consists of 16 residues. Unmatched junction bases numbered 14, after V lost 4 bases and J lost 8 bases. Germline CDR1 is SGHNT and CDR2 is YYREEE (reference sequence).

This receptor was obtained from a woman younger than 30 with Graves' hyperthyroidism. Source material: blood. The genes are TRBV5-4 and TRBJ2-1; 8 bases are a match to TRBD2. CDR3 loop: CASSPSPAGALDEQFF. The CDR3 DNA reads TGTGCCAGCAGCCCCAGCCCAGCGGGAGCTTTAGATGAGCAGTTCTTC.